This TCR beta chain was recovered during a study of blood T cells in healthy people across ages. This clonotype was observed a handful of times. The authors ran a second PCR of 7 to 11 cycles using a sample-barcoded 5' primer and a J-beta primer mix. The yield of each sample was at least 3 million CDR3-containing paired-end reads. TCRdb re-analysed the 5' RACE reads in MiXCR, keeping a single row per CDR3 protein. The sample consists of approximately 1,000,000 distinct CDR3 sequences, under 40% of them appearing once. Sequenced input: blood. This receptor was obtained from a man between 18 and 35 years old in good health.

DNA for the CDR3: TGTGCCAGCAGCTCTCTCAGGAATCGAGGCCCAGATACGCAGTATTTT. Residues: CASSSLRNRGPDTQYF. V usage is TRBV11-2 and J usage is TRBJ2-3; D call uncertain. Germline assignment: CDR1 SGHAT and CDR2 FQNNGV. V gave up 4 bases and J gave up 4 bases, with 18 bases separating them. CDR3 length: 16 amino acids.